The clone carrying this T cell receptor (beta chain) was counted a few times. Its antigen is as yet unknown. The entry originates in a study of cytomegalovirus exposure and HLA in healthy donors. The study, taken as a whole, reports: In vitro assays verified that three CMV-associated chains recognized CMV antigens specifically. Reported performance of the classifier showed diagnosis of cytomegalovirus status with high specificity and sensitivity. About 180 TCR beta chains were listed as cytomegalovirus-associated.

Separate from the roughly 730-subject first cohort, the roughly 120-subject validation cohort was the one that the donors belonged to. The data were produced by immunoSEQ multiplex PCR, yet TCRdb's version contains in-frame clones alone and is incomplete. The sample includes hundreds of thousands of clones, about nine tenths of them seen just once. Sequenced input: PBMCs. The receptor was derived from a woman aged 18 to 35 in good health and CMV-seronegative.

In nucleotides, the CDR3 is TGTGCCAGCAGCCCCCGCTCCGGGACAGCTACTAATCAGCCCCAGCATTTT. As protein: CASSPRSGTATNQPQHF. The V and J genes are TRBV5-8 and TRBJ1-5; 7 positions match TRBD1. The CDR3 length is 17 residues. CDR1 and CDR2 (germline): SGHTS, YDEGEE. Trimming at V came to 4 bases and at J to 4 bases, leaving 14 bases not matched to a gene.